A single sample is the source of the 22 T cell receptor beta chains below, sequenced in a study of T cells in women clearing cervical HPV infection listed by TCRdb under 2018. Libraries were built with the immunoSEQ multiplex PCR assay. Held by TCRdb, this immuneACCESS table contains in-frame sequences only and omits some clones. Under half of the omission traces to an unresolved V gene where checked; the cause of the rest is unknown. The record for this sample contains some 46,000 clones. Together, the top ten hold approximately 40% of the sample. The sample consisted of blood buffy coat. These receptors originate from a woman between 18 and 70 years old with a cervical HPV16 infection that either progressed to CIN3+ or cleared (not recorded which).

A word on this clone: Sequence at one end of the junction differs from germline and may be a read error. With the read ending 3 residues before the CDR3 end, the germline J gene is used to fill in that end. The same CDR3 is also encoded by other DNA sequences in this sample. The chain links TRBV19 to TRBJ1-3; 7 bases map to TRBD1. Germline V lookup: CDR1 LNHDA, CDR2 SQIVND (reference sequence). This CDR3 region has 13 residues. The CDR3 bases that were read are TGTGCCAGTAGTACCAGGGGGTTTGACACA. This sequence encodes CASSTRGFDT. The whole CDR3 region reads CASSTRGFDTIYF.

Details on this clone: The read terminates 3 residues before the CDR3 end, so the remaining end is supplied by the germline J gene. V and J are TRBV5-5 and TRBJ2-5, with 8 bases matching TRBD1. This CDR3 spans 14 amino acids. CDR1 and CDR2 from the germline V gene are SGHKS and YYEKEE (reference sequence). V lost 0 bases to trimming and J lost 4 bases; unmatched junction nucleotides: 2. The CDR3 loop reads CASSLAGTGETQYF. Incomplete CDR3 DNA: TGTGCCAGCAGCTTGGCAGGGACAGGAGAGACC.

On this clone: The CDR3 end falls 3 residues outside the read, so it is completed with the germline J gene. The chain has TRBV29-1 and TRBJ1-3; tentatively, D is TRBD1 (6 bases). The length of the CDR3 is 15 residues. Trimming pared 1 base from V and 0 bases from J, leaving 10 bases between. Germline lookup yields CDR1 SQVTM and CDR2 ANQGSEA. This CDR3 reads CSVEGTQGSGNTIYF. The sequenced CDR3 bases are TGCAGCGTTGAAGGTACACAGGGCTCTGGAAACACC.

With regard to this clone: The CDR3 extends 3 residues past the end of the read, so its final part is completed from the germline J gene. The V and J genes are TRBV18 and TRBJ2-3, with D tentatively TRBD1 (6 bases). Germline CDR1 is KGHSH and CDR2 is LQKENI. The CDR3 consists of 15 residues. Trimming cost V 3 bases and J 0 bases, with 10 bases left between them. CDR3 residues: CASSPDRTSTDTQYF. CDR3 DNA, as far as it was read: TGTGCCAGCTCACCTGACAGGACCAGCACAGATACG.

As regards this clone: The read finishes 3 residues shy of the CDR3 end, and the germline J gene is used to complete it. V and J are TRBV5-1 and TRBJ2-7, with D perhaps TRBD2 (7 bases). The V gene lost 3 bases and the J gene lost 5 bases, with 21 bases spanning the gap. The CDR3 consists of 16 residues. Germline lookup yields CDR1 SGHRS and CDR2 YFSETQ. CDR3 DNA, as far as it was read: TGCGCCAGCAGCTCCCTGGGGGGGGGCAATATGAACGAG. This encodes CASSSLGGGNMNE. The full CDR3 sequence reads CASSSLGGGNMNEQYF.

Turning to this clone: The read comes to an end 3 residues before the CDR3 does, leaving the germline J gene to fill in the end. The rearrangement links TRBV19 to TRBJ1-5; D is possibly TRBD1 (5 bases). CDR3 length: 13 amino acids. Germline CDR1 reads LNHDA; CDR2 reads SQIVND (reference sequence). Trimming stripped 4 bases from V and 4 bases from J, with 8 bases between. CDR3 DNA, as far as it was read: TGTGCCAGTAGTACACAGGATAATCAGCCC. Its translation: CASSTQDNQP. The CDR3, in full, reads CASSTQDNQPQHF. Supplemented by reference TRBV19 and TRBJ1-5, the full variable domain reads DGGITQSPKYLFRKEGQNVTLSCEQNLNHDAMYWYRQDPGQGLRLIYYSQIVNDFQKGDIAEGYSVSREKKESFPLTVTSAQKNPTAFYLCASSTQDNQPQHFGDGTRLSIL.

Worth noting for this clone: From the germline J gene comes the end of the CDR3, since the read stops 3 residues before it. The chain couples TRBV7-2 to TRBJ1-5, with 7 bases matching TRBD1. Germline-derived CDR1 and CDR2 are SGHTA and FQGNSA. This CDR3 region has 15 residues. J was trimmed by 4 bases and V by 5 bases; bases with no gene match: 8. CDR3 bases read: TGTGCCAGCAGCAAAGCCGGGACAGAGAATCAGCCC. It encodes CASSKAGTENQP. The complete CDR3 sequence is CASSKAGTENQPQHF. The full variable domain, its missing parts supplied by reference TRBV7-2 and TRBJ1-5, is GAGVSQSPSNKVTEKGKDVELRCDPISGHTALYWYRQSLGQGLEFLIYFQGNSAPDKSGLPSDRFSAERTGGSVSTLTIQRTQQEDSAVYLCASSKAGTENQPQHFGDGTRLSIL.

As to this clone: Read coverage stops 3 residues before the CDR3 terminus; the germline J gene supplies the remainder. The rearrangement links TRBV2 to TRBJ2-2, with 7 bases aligning to TRBD1. CDR1 and CDR2 (germline): SNHLY, FYNNEI. The length of the CDR3 is 15 residues. CDR3 region: CASRAPGQDNEKLFF. The CDR3 DNA, read in part, is TGTGCCAGCAGGGCCCCTGGACAGGATAATGAAAAG.

On this clone itself: The read is 3 residues too short to cover the CDR3 end, so that end is filled in from the germline J gene. The sample contains more than one DNA sequence encoding this CDR3. V usage is TRBV19 and J usage is TRBJ2-3; D may be TRBD2 (7 bases). With 6 bases removed from V and 1 base from J, the gap between germline ends came to 17 bases. Germline V gene sequence: CDR1 LNHDA, CDR2 SQIVND (reference sequence). This CDR3 is built from 16 residues. CDR3 DNA (partial): TGTGCCAGTAGCCCTCTGGGGGCGGGGGGCACAGATACG. Protein product: CASSPLGAGGTDT. In full, the CDR3 reads CASSPLGAGGTDTQYF.

On this clone: The missing CDR3 end, 3 residues past where the read stops, is filled in from the germline J gene. The V and J genes are TRBV30 and TRBJ2-7; TRBD2 matches 13 bases. Trimming cost V 0 bases and J 2 bases; bases outside gene matches: 7. The CDR3 covers 17 residues. CDR1 and CDR2 from the germline V gene are GTSNPN and SVGIG (reference sequence). The CDR3: CAWSVRGLAGLPYEQYF. The CDR3 bases that were read are TGTGCCTGGAGTGTACGGGGACTAGCGGGATTACCCTACGAG.

As regards this clone: The CDR3 extends 3 residues past the end of the read, so its final part is completed from the germline J gene. This sequence joins TRBV11-3 and TRBJ1-1, with D perhaps matching TRBD1 (5 bases). This CDR3 spans 12 amino acids. CDR1 is SGHNT and CDR2 is YENEEA in the germline V gene. The sequenced part of the CDR3 DNA is TGTGCCAGCAGCTTAGAGCAGGGCGAA. This translates into CASSLEQGE. The full CDR3 protein reads CASSLEQGEAFF.

About this clone itself: The read ends 3 residues early relative to the CDR3; the germline J gene fills the gap. V and J are TRBV4-1 and TRBJ2-1; D is unresolved. CDR1 is MGHRA and CDR2 is YSYEKL in the germline V gene. V dropped 1 base and J dropped 6 bases, with 13 bases sitting between them. The CDR3 consists of 15 residues. The CDR3 sequence is CASSQVRYKINEQFF. CDR3 DNA (partial): TGCGCCAGCAGCCAAGTCAGGTACAAGATCAATGAG.

With regard to this clone: The sequence runs out 3 residues before the end of the CDR3; the remainder is reconstructed from the germline J gene. The chain uses TRBV30 and TRBJ2-3; TRBD2 matches 10 bases. This CDR3 has 17 amino acids. Per the germline V gene, CDR1 is GTSNPN and CDR2 is SVGIG (reference sequence). The part of the CDR3 DNA that was read is TGTGCCTGGAGTCCTGGACTAGCGGAGCCGCGAAAAGAGACG. As protein: CAWSPGLAEPRKET. The CDR3 in its entirety is CAWSPGLAEPRKETQYF.

Comments on this clone: Coverage ceases 3 residues before the CDR3 finishes, and the germline J gene fills in the end. The chain couples TRBV30 to TRBJ1-5, with D hard to call. The germline V gene has CDR1 GTSNPN and CDR2 SVGIG (reference sequence). This CDR3 region has 13 residues. The CDR3: CAWSASVYEPQHF. CDR3 DNA (partial): TGTGCCTGGAGTGCCTCGGTTTACGAACCC. Variable domain in full (rest from reference TRBV30 and TRBJ1-5): SQTIHQWPATLVQPVGSPLSLECTVEGTSNPNLYWYRQAAGRGLQLLFYSVGIGQISSEVPQNLSASRPQDRQFILSSKKLLLSDSGFYLCAWSASVYEPQHFGDGTRLSIL.

As for this clone: The sequence runs out 3 residues before the end of the CDR3; the remainder is reconstructed from the germline J gene. The genes are TRBV18 and TRBJ1-1; 7 bases are shared with TRBD1. This CDR3 has 14 residues. V was clipped by 3 bases and J by 1 base; unmatched bases: 2. CDR1 and CDR2 (germline): KGHSH, LQKENI. The covered CDR3 bases are TGTGCCAGCTCACCGACAGGGAGGAACACTGAA. Protein product: CASSPTGRNTE. The complete CDR3 protein is CASSPTGRNTEAFF.

A remark on this clone: Coverage ceases 3 residues before the CDR3 finishes, and the germline J gene fills in the end. This chain uses TRBV19 with TRBJ2-5, with 7 bases fitting TRBD1. V trimming: 7 bases; J trimming: 0 bases; junction bases outside the gene matches: 2. Germline lookup yields CDR1 LNHDA and CDR2 SQIVND (reference sequence). The CDR3 sequence is 13 residues long. The covered CDR3 bases are TGTGCCAGTACACAGGGGTACCAAGAGACC. Translating it yields CASTQGYQET. Given in full, the CDR3 is CASTQGYQETQYF.

Notes on this clone: Coverage ceases 3 residues before the CDR3 finishes, and the germline J gene fills in the end. V and J are TRBV5-5 and TRBJ2-3, with 13 bases lining up with TRBD2. Germline CDR1 and CDR2: SGHKS and YYEKEE (reference sequence). The CDR3 has 15 residues. The CDR3 region is CASSLLAGGPETQYF. The sequenced part of the CDR3 DNA is TGTGCCAGCAGCCTACTAGCGGGGGGGCCGGAGACG.

Concerning this clone: The read ends 3 residues shy of where the CDR3 ends; the end is completed using the germline J gene. The chain links TRBV6-2 or TRBV6-3 to TRBJ1-2; the match to TRBD1 covers 10 bases. The length of the CDR3 is 15 residues. Germline lookup yields CDR1 MNHEY and CDR2 SVGEGT. Germline trimming cut 2 bases from V and 7 bases from J; bases unmatched to any gene: 7. The CDR3 loop is CASSYGLGTGVGYTF. CDR3 bases read: TGTGCCAGCAGTTACGGACTTGGGACAGGGGTTGGC.

About this clone itself: The CDR3 end lies 3 residues beyond the end of the read and is filled in from the germline J gene. This chain uses TRBV29-1 with TRBJ1-4; tentatively, D is TRBD1 (5 bases). This CDR3 region has 13 residues. The germline V gene has CDR1 SQVTM and CDR2 ANQGSEA. V was clipped by 7 bases and J by 8 bases, with 17 bases between them. CDR3 bases read: TGCAGCGCCGTGGAGGACAAGGGGGAAAAA. Amino acids: CSAVEDKGEK. The full CDR3 reads CSAVEDKGEKLFF.

A word on this clone: With the read ending 3 residues before the CDR3 end, the germline J gene is used to fill in that end. The chain is built from TRBV28 and TRBJ1-4; 7 bases line up with TRBD1. CDR1 is MDHEN, CDR2 SYDVKM, per germline. The CDR3 has 13 residues. Losses at the gene ends were 6 bases for V and 8 bases for J; bases not matched to a gene: 6. The CDR3 bases that were read are TGTGCCAGCAGGTCAGGACAGGACGAAAAA. Residues: CASRSGQDEK. The CDR3, in full, reads CASRSGQDEKLFF.

A word on this clone: The observed sequence ends 3 residues before the CDR3 terminus, with the missing tail filled in from the germline J gene. V and J are TRBV20-1 and TRBJ2-1; 11 bases are a match to TRBD2. The length of the CDR3 is 16 residues. The germline V gene encodes CDR1 DFQATT and CDR2 SNEGSKA (reference sequence). The junction had 5 bases not matched to a gene; V was cut back by 0 bases and J by 4 bases. The sequenced CDR3 bases are TGCAGTGCTAGAGATTCGACTAGCGGGAAGTACAATGAG. Protein sequence: CSARDSTSGKYNE. The full-length CDR3 reads as CSARDSTSGKYNEQFF.

In the case of this clone: Read sequence stops 3 residues before the CDR3 end, and the germline J gene provides the missing end. The chain employs TRBV7-9 and TRBJ1-4; perhaps TRBD1 as D (5 bases). CDR3 size: 15 residues. V was pared by 6 bases and J by 1 base, with 12 bases between. CDR1 is SEHNR and CDR2 is FQNEAQ in the germline V gene (reference sequence). CDR3 loop: CASSNRDLTNEKLFF. The CDR3 DNA, read in part, is TGTGCCAGCAGTAACCGGGACTTAACTAATGAAAAA.